The sequence of this T cell receptor (beta chain) was determined in a study of T cell responses to AZD1222 COVID-19 vaccine. Broader study findings: Researchers took repertoire samples only after the peak T cell response had come. Donors were largely white British and mainly female; clonal diversity was possibly underestimated. Baseline seropositives among AZD1222 recipients totaled only 5 to 7.

This CDR3 has 14 residues. CDR1 is LGHDT and CDR2 is YNNKEL in the germline V gene (reference sequence). Trimming took 4 bases from V and 1 from J, leaving 11 bases between them. In the case of this clone: Its antigen remains unidentified.

Assay used: immunoSEQ multiplex PCR; TCRdb lists only in-frame clones, some missing. The sample holds 90,000 to 150,000 clones, approximately 91% seen once. This specimen consisted of peripheral blood, obtained on day 0 of AZD1222 vaccination. This chain joins TRBV3-1 (or the pseudogene TRBV3-2) and TRBJ2-7; a possible D gene is TRBD2 (5 bases). The TCR originated in an adult in good health. CDR3 nucleotide sequence: TGTGCCAGCAGCCCCATAGGGAGTTCCTACGAGCAGTACTTC. This gives the protein CASSPIGSSYEQYF.